The 23 T cell receptor beta chains in this list originate from one sample, sequenced in a study of shared clonotypes between healthy human individuals (TCRdb year 2020). The library was generated by the immunoSEQ multiplex PCR assay. TCRdb provides this immuneACCESS table in a form limited to in-frame rearrangements. Some clones are lacking; in checked studies, under half of them reflect an unresolved V gene, and why the rest are absent is not known. This sample comprises about 320,000 clones, roughly 91% of them detected only once. The ten largest clones capture around 15% of the sample. Sequencing was carried out using memory CD8+ T cells sorted from blood. Taken with the paper, the label for cell subset or site translates to: CD45RO+ cells pooled with CCR7-negative TemRA cells. These receptor sequences come from a man aged 18 to 30 in good health.

The chain is built from TRBV28 and TRBJ1-1; 11 positions agree with TRBD1. CDR1 is MDHEN and CDR2 is SYDVKM in the germline V gene. V shed 7 bases, J shed 5 bases, and the junction held 6 bases outside the gene matches. CDR3 length equals 14 residues. This CDR3 reads CASTRTGGRTEAFF. DNA for the CDR3: TGTGCCAGCACTCGGACAGGGGGCCGGACTGAAGCTTTCTTT. The whole variable domain, remainder taken from reference TRBV28 and TRBJ1-1, is DVKVTQSSRYLVKRTGEKVFLECVQDMDHENMFWYRQDPGLGLRLIYFSYDVKMKEKGDIPEGYSVSREKKERFSLILESASTNQTSMYLCASTRTGGRTEAFFGQGTRLTVV.

The chain has TRBV5-4 and TRBJ2-7; 8 bases match TRBD1. Germline values: CDR1 SGHNT, CDR2 YYREEE (reference sequence). Losses at the gene ends were 3 bases for V and 1 base for J; bases not matched to a gene: 6. The CDR3 sequence is 15 residues long. In DNA form, the CDR3 reads TGTGCCAGCAGCTGGGGGACAGGAACGTCCTACGAGCAGTACTTC. This translates into CASSWGTGTSYEQYF.

This clone was observed a single time. The rearrangement joins TRBV4-1 to TRBJ2-3; 15 bases map to TRBD2. The CDR3 is 19 residues long. J was trimmed by 5 bases and V by 3 bases; bases with no gene match: 12. From germline, CDR1 is MGHRA and CDR2 YSYEKL. The CDR3 is CASSQGPWTSGGAGDTQYF. The CDR3 DNA reads TGCGCCAGCAGCCAGGGTCCCTGGACTAGCGGGGGGGCTGGAGATACGCAGTATTTT.

The chain recombines TRBV18 with TRBJ1-6; D is uncertain. There are 16 residues in the CDR3. Germline CDR1 KGHSH, CDR2 LQKENI. V was cut by 4 bases and J by 4 bases, with 14 bases left in between. The CDR3: CASSREVGYYNSPLHF. CDR3 bases: TGTGCCAGCTCACGAGAAGTAGGGTATTATAATTCACCCCTCCACTTT.

V usage is TRBV11-2 and J usage is TRBJ2-2, with 7 bases identical to TRBD1. CDR1 SGHAT and CDR2 FQNNGV come from the germline V gene. With 6 bases clipped from V and 14 bases from J, the junction kept 6 bases outside the gene matches. The CDR3 is 11 residues long. The CDR3 DNA reads as TGTGCCAGCAGTTCCTACAGGGGACTGTTTTTT. This sequence encodes CASSSYRGLFF.

This rearrangement joins TRBV28 to TRBJ2-5; 9 bases fit TRBD1. Germline V gene lookup returns CDR1 MDHEN and CDR2 SYDVKM. The CDR3 has 15 residues. V lost 8 bases and J lost 3; bases outside the gene matches: 10. CDR3 nucleotides: TGTGCCAGCCTGGACAGGGGTAGCCTGGAAGAGACCCAGTACTTC. Protein product: CASLDRGSLEETQYF.

The genes are TRBV6-5 and TRBJ1-2, with D tentatively TRBD1 (6 bases). This CDR3 has 15 amino acids. Trimming stripped 0 bases from V and 3 bases from J, with 11 bases between. The germline V gene encodes CDR1 MNHEY and CDR2 SVGAGI. The CDR3 here is CASSYSGQSHYGYTF. The CDR3 region has the DNA TGTGCCAGCAGTTACTCTGGACAGTCCCACTATGGCTACACCTTC.

The CDR3, as DNA: TGTGCCAGCAGCTTAGGCGGGACAGGGGCCTACGAGCAGTACTTC. Amino acid sequence: CASSLGGTGAYEQYF. This chain uses TRBV7-6 with TRBJ2-7, with 10 bases matching TRBD1. CDR3 size: 15 residues. CDR1 SGHVS and CDR2 FNYEAQ come from the germline V gene. J lost 2 bases, V lost 1 base, and 2 bases had no gene match.

The J gene is TRBJ2-2, the V gene TRBV7-9, with D possibly being TRBD2 (6 bases). The CDR3 runs to 17 residues. Germline CDR1 SEHNR, CDR2 FQNEAQ (reference sequence). Deletions cut 4 bases from V and 1 base from J, with 16 bases between. CDR3 DNA: TGTGCCAGCAGCTCCCCGGCGGGAAGTGGGAACACCGGGGAGCTGTTTTTT. As protein: CASSSPAGSGNTGELFF.

V usage is TRBV10-3 and J usage is TRBJ1-1; D is undetermined. The CDR3 covers 15 residues. V was cut by 6 bases and J by 4 bases, with 18 bases left in between. Per the germline V gene, CDR1 is ENHRY and CDR2 is SYGVKD. Written as DNA, the CDR3 is TGTGCCATCAGGGCGCTTGAGGCTCCGGGCACTGAAGCTTTCTTT. Translated, it gives CAIRALEAPGTEAFF.

This rearrangement joins TRBV5-4 to TRBJ2-7, with 11 bases fitting TRBD2. Trimming removed 4 bases from V and 6 bases from J; junction bases left unmatched: 6. The CDR3 is 14 residues long. CDR1 and CDR2 (germline): SGHNT, YYREEE (reference sequence). The CDR3 DNA follows: TGTGCCAGCAGCCTGACTAGCGGGGCGGTCGAGCAGTACTTC. Translating gives CASSLTSGAVEQYF.

This clone has just one count. V and J are TRBV27 and TRBJ2-5; D may match TRBD1 or TRBD2 (5 bases each). Trimming removed 2 bases from V and 5 bases from J, with 12 bases in between. There are 14 residues in the CDR3. CDR1 and CDR2 (germline): MNHEY, SMNVEV (reference sequence). The CDR3 is CASSLRDVMETQYF. DNA for the CDR3: TGTGCCAGCAGTTTACGGGACGTGATGGAGACCCAGTACTTC.

The V gene is TRBV7-8, the J gene TRBJ1-3, with D tentatively TRBD1 (5 bases). CDR3 length: 16 residues. The V end lost 6 bases, the J end lost 3 bases, and 18 bases lay between the germline ends. Per germline, CDR1 SGHVS and CDR2 FQNEAQ. CDR3 DNA: TGTGCCAGCAGTTGGGAGAAGGAGGGGCTTGGAAACACCATATATTTT. It codes for CASSWEKEGLGNTIYF.

The chain couples TRBV27 to TRBJ2-7, with 8 bases lining up with TRBD2. Trimming took 3 bases from V and 2 from J; bases not matched to a gene: 9. Germline lookup yields CDR1 MNHEY and CDR2 SMNVEV (reference sequence). This CDR3 is 16 amino acids long. DNA of the CDR3: TGTGCCAGCAGTTTTTCAGCGGGACTAGTGGCCTACGAGCAGTACTTC. It specifies CASSFSAGLVAYEQYF.

This chain links TRBV27 with TRBJ2-2; 10 bases agree with TRBD2. Germline assignment: CDR1 MNHEY and CDR2 SMNVEV (reference sequence). The ends lost 3 bases at V and 0 bases at J; junction bases unmatched: 1. The CDR3 sequence is 16 residues long. CDR3 region: CASSFLAGANTGELFF. Written as DNA, the CDR3 is TGTGCCAGCAGTTTCCTAGCGGGGGCGAACACCGGGGAGCTGTTTTTT.

This sequence joins TRBV30 and TRBJ1-3, with TRBD1 as a possible D gene (5 bases). The V gene lost 5 bases and the J gene lost 0 bases, with 20 bases spanning the gap. Looked up from germline, CDR1 is GTSNPN and CDR2 is SVGIG (reference sequence). The CDR3 has 17 amino acids. CDR3 coding DNA: TGTGCCTGGGGGGGAGGACCTCCCCGCTTCTCTGGAAACACCATATATTTT. Protein product: CAWGGGPPRFSGNTIYF.

The V call is TRBV27, the J call TRBJ2-7; 8 nucleotides agree with TRBD1. This CDR3 region has 16 residues. The germline CDR1 and CDR2 sequences are MNHEY and SMNVEV (reference sequence). Trimming cost V 5 bases and J 3 bases; bases outside gene matches: 12. The CDR3 here is CASSPSTGEMVYEQYF. CDR3 coding DNA: TGTGCCAGCAGTCCATCGACAGGGGAGATGGTCTACGAGCAGTACTTC.

The chain is built from TRBV19 and TRBJ2-7, with D maybe TRBD1 (5 bases). The CDR3 runs to 13 residues. Trimming removed 3 bases at V and 3 bases at J, with 9 bases between. Germline V gene data show CDR1 as LNHDA and CDR2 as SQIVND (reference sequence). The CDR3 DNA follows: TGTGCCAGTAGTATCGCCAGGGACTACGAGCAGTACTTC. As protein: CASSIARDYEQYF.

The chain recombines TRBV11-3 with TRBJ1-6; TRBD1 might be the D (5 bases). The V gene's germline CDR1 is SGHNT and CDR2 YENEEA. The germline V and J ends were trimmed by 3 bases and 4 bases, with 13 bases remaining between them. CDR3 length: 16 residues. CDR3 region: CASSLGPAGYNSPLHF. In DNA, the CDR3 is TGTGCCAGCAGCTTGGGTCCCGCAGGGTATAATTCACCCCTCCACTTT.

The chain joins TRBV7-4 to TRBJ2-5; the D gene is possibly TRBD1 (7 bases). The germline V gene encodes CDR1 SGHVT and CDR2 SQSDAQ. Deletions cut 6 bases from V and 5 bases from J, with 13 bases between. There are 13 residues in the CDR3. The CDR3 loop is CASRQGTGETQYF. DNA for the CDR3: TGTGCCAGCAGACAGGGGACTGGGGAGACCCAGTACTTC.

In its sample, this clone was seen a few times. This chain uses TRBV29-1 with TRBJ2-5; TRBD2 agrees at 7 bases. Judging by the DNA end, TRBJ2-7 fits better; the J call may be wrong. The CDR3 contains 12 residues. The V gene's germline CDR1 is SQVTM and CDR2 ANQGSEA. CDR3 sequence reads: CSVAAGDYEQYF. As DNA, the CDR3 is TGCAGCGTTGCTGCGGGGGACTACGAGCAGTACTTC.

The chain joins TRBV7-2 to TRBJ1-2, with D unresolved. V lost 1 base and J lost 5, with 8 bases in between. The germline gives CDR1 SGHTA, CDR2 FQGNSA. This CDR3 has 13 amino acids. Here the CDR3 DNA reads TGTGCCAGCAGCTTAGTTCAACTATATGGCTACACCTTC. It yields the protein CASSLVQLYGYTF.

This clone showed up just a few times. The rearrangement links TRBV30 to TRBJ1-2, with D hard to call. V was clipped by 2 bases and J by 8 bases, with 15 bases between them. The CDR3 is made up of 13 amino acids. Germline CDR1 GTSNPN, CDR2 SVGIG (reference sequence). CDR3 in DNA: TGTGCCTGGAGTAGGGCAGCGGCGGAAGGCTACACCTTC. Translated, it gives CAWSRAAAEGYTF.